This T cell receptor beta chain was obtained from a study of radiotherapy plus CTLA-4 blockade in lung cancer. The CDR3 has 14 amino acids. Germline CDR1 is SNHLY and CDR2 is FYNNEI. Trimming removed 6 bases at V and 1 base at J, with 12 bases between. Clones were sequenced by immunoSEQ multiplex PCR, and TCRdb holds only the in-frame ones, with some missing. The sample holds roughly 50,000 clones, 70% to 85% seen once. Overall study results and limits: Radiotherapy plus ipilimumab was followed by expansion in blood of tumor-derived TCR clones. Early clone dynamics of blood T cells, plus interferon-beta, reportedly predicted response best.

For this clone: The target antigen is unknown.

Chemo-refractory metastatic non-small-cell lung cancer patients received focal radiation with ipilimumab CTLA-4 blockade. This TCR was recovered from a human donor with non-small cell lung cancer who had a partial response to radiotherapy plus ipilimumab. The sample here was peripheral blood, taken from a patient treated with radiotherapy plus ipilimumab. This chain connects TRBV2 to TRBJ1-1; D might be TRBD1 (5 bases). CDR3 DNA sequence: TGTGCCAGCAGGGGGCGCGGGGGGAACACTGAAGCTTTCTTT. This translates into CASRGRGGNTEAFF.